This is a list of T cell receptor beta chains from one sample in a study of cytomegalovirus exposure and HLA in healthy donors. Libraries were prepared by immunoSEQ multiplex PCR; TCRdb keeps only in-frame clonotypes and omits some of them. Found here are around 180,000 clones, 70% to 85% of them singletons; the top ten hold around 1.5%. Material: PBMCs. These receptors were obtained from a woman aged 30 to 39 in good health and CMV-seropositive. Both conserved end residues are part of each CDR3. A D gene is named only where the DNA matches it firmly. A clone size is listed for some rows: how often the clone was seen (once, few, many), or a class if it is expanded.

j_call d_call clone_size v_call cdr3_aa cdr3_nt
TRBJ2-7 TRBD1 NA TRBV5-1 CASSSRPGQGAYEQYF TGCGCCAGCAGCTCCCGCCCGGGACAGGGGGCGTACGAGCAGTACTTC
TRBJ1-3 NA once TRBV10-3 CAIMDRISGNTIYF TGTGCCATCATGGACAGAATTTCTGGAAACACCATATATTTT
TRBJ1-3 TRBD1 NA TRBV11-3 CASSLDRGQGDGNTIYF TGTGCCAGCAGCTTAGACCGGGGACAGGGAGATGGAAACACCATATATTTT
TRBJ2-7 NA NA TRBV7-9 CASSLGSEVTYEQYF TGTGCCAGCAGCTTAGGATCAGAGGTAACCTACGAGCAGTACTTC
TRBJ2-7 NA few TRBV9 CASSVGGGKDEQYF TGTGCCAGCAGCGTAGGTGGGGGGAAGGACGAGCAGTACTTC
TRBJ2-1 TRBD2 NA TRBV5-1 CASSQGGSSYNEQFF TGCGCCAGCTCCCAGGGCGGGAGCTCCTACAATGAGCAGTTCTTC
TRBJ2-7 TRBD1 NA TRBV19 CASGPGQTYEQYF TGTGCCAGTGGACCGGGACAGACATACGAGCAGTACTTC
TRBJ2-1 NA NA TRBV6-5 CASRRGDEYNEQFF TGTGCCAGCCGTAGAGGAGATGAGTACAATGAGCAGTTCTTC
TRBJ2-2 NA few TRBV25-1 CASSESITTGNTGELFF TGTGCCAGCAGTGAATCCATAACGACAGGGAACACCGGGGAGCTGTTTTTT
TRBJ2-5 TRBD1 NA TRBV5-1 CASSRSGQGTETQYF TGCGCCAGCAGCCGAAGCGGACAGGGGACGGAGACCCAGTACTTC
TRBJ1-1 NA NA TRBV18 CASSPSGAVTEAFF TGTGCCAGCTCACCATCAGGGGCGGTCACTGAAGCTTTCTTT
TRBJ2-7 TRBD2 NA TRBV15 CATSTTTSGRNEQYF TGTGCCACCAGCACGACGACTAGCGGGAGGAACGAGCAGTACTTC
TRBJ2-7 TRBD1 NA TRBV5-5 CASSQGAYEQYF TGTGCCAGCAGCCAGGGGGCCTACGAGCAGTACTTC
TRBJ2-1 TRBD1 NA TRBV5-6 CASQGQGFAHNEQFF TGTGCCAGTCAAGGACAGGGGTTTGCCCACAATGAGCAGTTCTTC
TRBJ1-1 NA NA TRBV10-2 CASSERTAIYTEAFF TGCGCCAGCAGTGAACGGACAGCTATTTACACTGAAGCTTTCTTT
TRBJ2-5 TRBD2 NA TRBV5-8 CASSPGTSGYEETQYF TGTGCCAGCAGCCCCGGGACTAGCGGCTACGAGGAGACCCAGTACTTC
TRBJ1-5 NA NA TRBV21-1 CASSPDRGNQPQHF TGTGCCAGCAGTCCCGACAGGGGCAATCAGCCCCAGCATTTT
TRBJ2-1 TRBD2 NA TRBV7-3 CASSPAGINNEQFF TGTGCCAGCAGCCCAGCGGGAATCAACAATGAGCAGTTCTTC
TRBJ2-1 TRBD2 NA TRBV6-6 CASSGSGGPYNEQFF TGTGCCAGCAGTGGTAGCGGGGGACCCTACAATGAGCAGTTCTTC
TRBJ2-7 TRBD2 NA TRBV11-2 CASSLLGLAGPPGYEQYF TGTGCCAGCAGCTTACTGGGACTAGCGGGGCCCCCAGGTTACGAGCAGTACTTC
TRBJ1-2 TRBD1 NA TRBV6-1 CASSPGQGHPYGYTF TGTGCCAGCAGTCCGGGACAGGGGCACCCCTATGGCTACACCTTC
TRBJ1-1 NA NA TRBV4-2 CASSQQGSWDTEAFF TGTGCCAGCAGCCAGCAGGGTTCTTGGGACACTGAAGCTTTCTTT
TRBJ2-7 NA NA TRBV19 CASSMRAGGIYEQYF TGTGCCAGTAGTATGAGAGCAGGGGGGATCTACGAGCAGTACTTC
TRBJ1-2 NA NA TRBV19 CASSYNLGTDAGYTF TGTGCCAGTAGTTACAACCTCGGGACTGATGCCGGCTACACCTTC
TRBJ2-7 TRBD2 NA TRBV9 CASSAEEAGGAYEQYF TGTGCCAGCAGCGCGGAGGAGGCGGGAGGGGCCTACGAGCAGTACTTC
TRBJ1-1 TRBD1 few TRBV19 CASSIQGDTEAFF TGTGCCAGTAGTATACAGGGGGACACTGAAGCTTTCTTT
TRBJ2-3 NA NA TRBV4-1 CASSQVPWGEDTQYF TGCGCCAGCAGCCAGGTCCCATGGGGGGAAGATACGCAGTATTTT
TRBJ2-2 NA NA TRBV10-3 CAISGRKESGGELFF TGTGCCATCAGTGGTAGGAAAGAAAGCGGCGGGGAGCTGTTTTTT
TRBJ2-2 NA NA TRBV7-2 CASSLVGGTGELFF TGTGCCAGCAGCTTAGTAGGGGGTACCGGGGAGCTGTTTTTT
TRBJ2-1 TRBD1 once TRBV14 CASSPGQGPYNEQFF TGTGCCAGCAGCCCAGGACAGGGGCCCTACAATGAGCAGTTCTTC
TRBJ2-1 TRBD1 NA TRBV4-2 CASSLDRGYNEQFF TGTGCCAGCAGCCTGGACAGGGGATACAATGAGCAGTTCTTC
TRBJ2-3 TRBD2 few TRBV11-2 CASSSAGEWTDTQYF TGTGCCAGCAGCTCAGCGGGAGAGTGGACAGATACGCAGTATTTT
TRBJ1-4 TRBD1 NA TRBV5-1 CASSLRDSEKLFF TGCGCCAGCAGCCTCCGGGACAGCGAAAAACTGTTTTTT
TRBJ2-3 TRBD2 NA TRBV27 CASMGLAGFRDTQYF TGTGCCAGCATGGGGCTAGCGGGTTTTAGAGATACGCAGTATTTT
TRBJ1-1 NA NA TRBV27 CASSWAARGGTEAFF TGTGCCAGCAGTTGGGCCGCCAGGGGCGGCACTGAAGCTTTCTTT
TRBJ2-7 TRBD2 once TRBV4-2 CASSQDWSSGSYEQYF TGTGCCAGCAGCCAAGATTGGTCTAGCGGCTCCTACGAGCAGTACTTC
TRBJ2-2 TRBD2 NA TRBV7-8 CASPKLAGVALNTGELFF TGTGCCAGTCCGAAACTAGCGGGAGTGGCGTTGAACACCGGGGAGCTGTTTTTT
TRBJ1-1 NA once TRBV7-9 CASSFRGGTEAFF TGTGCCAGCAGCTTTCGGGGGGGCACTGAAGCTTTCTTT
TRBJ2-7 TRBD1 few TRBV5-5 CASSLVRDSRYEQYF TGTGCCAGCAGCTTGGTCCGGGACAGTCGCTACGAGCAGTACTTC
TRBJ2-2 NA NA TRBV2 CASTRSAVNTGELFF TGTGCCAGCACCAGGTCAGCGGTGAACACCGGGGAGCTGTTTTTT
TRBJ2-3 TRBD1 once TRBV28 CASSPGQGLDTQYF TGTGCCAGCAGTCCCGGACAGGGTTTGGATACGCAGTATTTT
TRBJ2-7 TRBD1 NA TRBV4-1 CASSHPGQGWQYF TGCGCCAGCAGCCACCCAGGACAGGGCTGGCAGTACTTC
TRBJ2-1 NA NA TRBV7-6 CASSWTPAGAHNEQFF TGTGCCAGCAGCTGGACACCCGCGGGGGCCCACAATGAGCAGTTCTTC
TRBJ2-1 TRBD2 once TRBV11-3 CASSLGLAGADEQFF TGTGCCAGCAGCCTGGGACTAGCGGGAGCAGATGAGCAGTTCTTC
TRBJ1-5 TRBD1 NA TRBV19 CASSSDRVQPQHF TGTGCCAGTAGTTCGGACAGGGTCCAGCCCCAGCATTTT
TRBJ2-5 TRBD2 NA TRBV7-3 CASSHSGAQETQYF TGTGCCAGCAGTCATAGCGGGGCCCAAGAGACCCAGTACTTC
TRBJ2-7 TRBD1 NA TRBV6-5 CASSPSRQGYEQYF TGTGCCAGCAGCCCTTCGAGACAGGGGTACGAGCAGTACTTC
TRBJ1-5 TRBD1 NA TRBV4-1 CASSQGQGNYHQPQHF TGCGCCAGCAGCCAAGGACAGGGAAATTACCATCAGCCCCAGCATTTT
TRBJ2-7 TRBD1 NA TRBV27 CASSFLQGALYEQYF TGTGCCAGCAGTTTCCTACAGGGGGCCTTGTACGAGCAGTACTTC
TRBJ1-4 NA once TRBV10-3 CAIRATEATNEKLFF TGTGCCATCAGGGCAACAGAAGCAACTAATGAAAAACTGTTTTTT
TRBJ2-5 NA NA TRBV6-5 CASSSPSGETQYF TGTGCCAGCAGCTCCCCCAGCGGGGAGACCCAGTACTTC
TRBJ1-1 TRBD1 NA TRBV6-6 CASTVGGQGNTEAFF TGTGCCAGCACGGTGGGGGGACAGGGGAACACTGAAGCTTTCTTT
TRBJ1-5 NA NA TRBV27 CASSAEGDSNQPQHF TGTGCCAGCAGTGCCGAGGGGGATAGCAATCAGCCCCAGCATTTT
TRBJ1-1 TRBD1 NA TRBV7-8 CASSLRGPGTEAFF TGTGCCAGCAGCTTAAGGGGGCCGGGAACTGAAGCTTTCTTT
TRBJ2-1 TRBD2 NA TRBV7-2 CASSLISGRVDNEQFF TGTGCCAGCAGCCTCATTAGCGGGAGGGTCGACAATGAGCAGTTCTTC
TRBJ2-7 TRBD2 NA TRBV27 CASSLIASGSWYEQYF TGTGCCAGCAGTTTAATAGCTAGCGGGAGTTGGTACGAGCAGTACTTC
TRBJ2-3 NA NA TRBV5-4 CASSWRSGGADTQYF TGTGCCAGCAGCTGGAGGAGCGGTGGGGCAGATACGCAGTATTTT
TRBJ2-1 TRBD2 few TRBV10-1 CATRGDGRGYEQFF TGCGCCACCCGGGGGGACGGGAGGGGGTATGAGCAGTTCTTC
TRBJ1-2 TRBD1 NA TRBV7-2 CASSLQGARGYTF TGTGCCAGCAGCTTACAGGGGGCGCGTGGCTACACCTTC